The sequence of this TCR beta chain was determined in a study of control samples from healthy donors and cancer patients. Libraries were prepared by immunoSEQ multiplex PCR; TCRdb keeps only in-frame clonotypes and omits some of them. The table records tens of thousands of clones, roughly 84% of them present only once. This TCR was sampled from a middle-aged man in good health. The sequenced material came from blood.

The CDR3 sequence is CASSVGVLAETQYF. Written as DNA, the CDR3 is TGTGCCAGCAGCGTAGGGGTCTTAGCGGAGACCCAGTACTTC. The chain combines TRBV9 with TRBJ2-5, with D perhaps TRBD2 (5 bases). The V and J ends lost 0 bases and 5 bases respectively, with 11 bases between them. CDR3 length equals 14 residues. The germline gives CDR1 SGDLS, CDR2 YYNGEE.